Below are 20 T cell receptor beta chains sequenced from a single sample in a study of sequential checkpoint blockade in melanoma. Treatment noted: randomized to nivolumab then ipilimumab (arm A) or the reverse (arm B). TCRdb's copy holds only in-frame clones and misses some; the assay was immunoSEQ multiplex PCR. This sample has approximately 7,800 clones, with approximately 30% found just once. Material: tumor tissue (inferred from file names), obtained from a patient given nivolumab and ipilimumab in sequence. These TCRs come from a human donor with melanoma.

This clone was observed a handful of times. The rearrangement uses TRBV11-3 and TRBJ1-2; D might be TRBD1 (5 bases). V was clipped by 6 bases and J by 4 bases, with 15 bases between them. Germline CDR1 SGHNT, CDR2 YENEEA. The CDR3 covers 14 residues. The CDR3: CASSPGPSSYGYTF. In nucleotides, the CDR3 is TGTGCCAGCAGTCCGGGACCGAGCTCCTATGGCTACACCTTC.

The sample holds a few counts of this clone. V is TRBV6-8 and J is TRBJ2-6; 10 bases are a match to TRBD1. CDR1 and CDR2 from the germline V gene are MNHGY and SAAAGT. The junction had 5 bases not matched to a gene; V was cut back by 6 bases and J by 0 bases. This CDR3 comprises 17 residues. In nucleotides, the CDR3 is TGTGCCAGCAGCCCGACAGGGGGCCTCTCTGGGGCCAACGTCCTGACTTTC. Its protein product is CASSPTGGLSGANVLTF.

In this sample, this clone is large (0.1 to 1%). The chain employs TRBV11-3 and TRBJ1-2, with 9 nucleotides matching TRBD1. Germline V gene data show CDR1 as SGHNT and CDR2 as YENEEA. The CDR3 is made up of 14 amino acids. V shed 3 bases and J 8 bases; nucleotides not matched to a gene: 7. CDR3 in DNA: TGTGCCAGCAGCTTGGGGGGACAGGGTGGCGGCTACACCTTC. Amino acids: CASSLGGQGGGYTF.

The chain links TRBV14 to TRBJ2-5, with TRBD2 matching over 8 bases. The V segment lost 4 bases and the J segment 2 bases; nucleotides outside the gene matches: 6. Germline V CDR1 and CDR2: SGHDN, FVKESK. The CDR3 length is 15 residues. The CDR3 reads CASSRFRGGQETQYF. The CDR3 nucleotides are TGTGCCAGCAGCCGCTTCCGGGGGGGGCAAGAGACCCAGTACTTC.

This clone was counted a few times. The chain carries TRBV6-7 and TRBJ2-7; D remains ambiguous. TRBV6-7 falls under the ORF class, with uncertain function. The CDR3 is made up of 11 amino acids. Trimming shortened V by 8 bases and J by 4 bases, and 9 bases separated the two germline ends. CDR3 region: CASEHFYEQYF. DNA for the CDR3: TGTGCCAGCGAACACTTTTACGAGCAGTACTTC.

This clone has a handful of counts. V is TRBV28 and J is TRBJ1-4; weak D call: TRBD1 (5 bases). The germline V gene encodes CDR1 MDHEN and CDR2 SYDVKM. V lost 4 bases, J lost 6 bases, and 15 bases lay in between. The CDR3 extends over 15 amino acids. CDR3: CASSSRQRPYEKLFF. CDR3 in DNA: TGTGCCAGCAGTTCGAGACAGCGTCCTTATGAAAAACTGTTTTTT.

The V and J genes are TRBV30 and TRBJ1-6, with TRBD1 matching over 10 bases. Germline values: CDR1 GTSNPN, CDR2 SVGIG (reference sequence). The V gene end was trimmed by 2 bases and the J gene end by 8 bases; junction bases not matched to a gene: 9. There are 16 residues in the CDR3. The CDR3: CAWSSRRGTGDSPLHF. CDR3 nucleotide sequence: TGTGCCTGGAGTTCCCGCCGAGGGACAGGGGATTCACCCCTCCACTTT.

This clone is deemed medium-sized. This rearrangement joins TRBV11-3 to TRBJ1-5; weak D call: TRBD1 (6 bases). Germline V lookup: CDR1 SGHNT, CDR2 YENEEA. Trimming shortened V by 3 bases and J by 3 bases, and 9 bases separated the two germline ends. The CDR3 extends over 14 amino acids. The DNA of the CDR3 is TGTGCCAGCAGCTTCCGACAGGTCAATCAGCCCCAGCATTTT. Its translation is CASSFRQVNQPQHF.

V usage is TRBV29-1 and J usage is TRBJ1-1; D perhaps matches TRBD1 (5 bases). In germline, CDR1 is SQVTM, CDR2 ANQGSEA. V was shortened by 7 bases and J by 4 bases, with 16 bases between the two germline ends. The CDR3 sequence is 13 residues long. DNA for the CDR3: TGCAGCGCGAGGGAAGGGGATAGCACTGAAGCTTTCTTT. As protein: CSAREGDSTEAFF.

The V and J genes are TRBV6-8 and TRBJ2-7; the D is unclear. Germline CDR1 and CDR2: MNHGY and SAAAGT. Between the trimmed V and J ends, which lost 5 bases and 0 bases, there was a span of 8 bases. The CDR3 extends over 13 amino acids. CDR3 in amino acids: CASSPGLSYEQYF. For the CDR3, the DNA is TGTGCCAGCAGTCCGGGCCTCTCCTACGAGCAGTACTTC.

The CDR3, as DNA: TGCAGCGTTGTTCCCGACAGCTCCGGGCCCTATGGCTACACCTTC. This translates into CSVVPDSSGPYGYTF. The chain links TRBV29-1 to TRBJ1-2; TRBD1 is a possible D gene (5 bases). Trimming removed 4 bases at V and 4 bases at J, with 19 bases between. There are 15 residues in the CDR3. Germline values: CDR1 SQVTM, CDR2 ANQGSEA.

This clone has only a few counts. The chain recombines TRBV30 with TRBJ1-5; 7 nucleotides match TRBD1. CDR1 and CDR2 from the germline V gene are GTSNPN and SVGIG (reference sequence). The CDR3 covers 14 residues. V was pared by 4 bases and J by 3 bases, with 6 bases of the junction left unmatched. The CDR3 DNA follows: TGTGCCTGGAATCAGGGGGGCACCAATCAGCCCCAGCATTTT. This sequence encodes CAWNQGGTNQPQHF. Combining the CDR3 with reference TRBV30 and TRBJ1-5 gives the whole variable domain SQTIHQWPATLVQPVGSPLSLECTVEGTSNPNLYWYRQAAGRGLQLLFYSVGIGQISSEVPQNLSASRPQDRQFILSSKKLLLSDSGFYLCAWNQGGTNQPQHFGDGTRLSIL.

The chain uses TRBV18 and TRBJ2-2, with D perhaps matching TRBD1 (6 bases). Trimming took 3 bases from V and 4 from J, leaving 12 bases between them. Germline V gene lookup returns CDR1 KGHSH and CDR2 LQKENI. CDR3 length equals 15 residues. The CDR3 protein is CASSPLGTSTGELFF. CDR3 DNA sequence: TGTGCCAGCTCACCGTTAGGGACAAGCACCGGGGAGCTGTTTTTT.

For this clone: The junction departs from germline at one end; a sequencing error may be responsible. J is TRBJ1-1 and V is TRBV5-1, with 8 bases that match TRBD1. The CDR3 loop spans 16 amino acids. The germline CDR1 and CDR2 sequences are SGHRS and YFSETQ. Written as DNA, the CDR3 is TGCGCTAGCAGGGCTGGGACAGGCCACATGAACACTGAAGCTTTCTTT. Translation: CASRAGTGHMNTEAFF. Drawing the rest from reference TRBV5-1 and TRBJ1-1, the complete variable domain is KAGVTQTPRYLIKTRGQQVTLSCSPISGHRSVSWYQQTPGQGLQFLFEYFSETQRNKGNFPGRFSGRQFSNSRSEMNVSTLELGDSALYLCASRAGTGHMNTEAFFGQGTRLTVV.

The genes are TRBV5-1 and TRBJ2-7; the match to TRBD2 covers 13 bases. The CDR3 covers 17 residues. Trimming cost V 1 base and J 0 bases; bases outside gene matches: 4. In germline, CDR1 is SGHRS, CDR2 YFSETQ. The CDR3 sequence: CASSLRLAGGSSYEQYF. The DNA of the CDR3 is TGCGCCAGCAGCTTGAGACTAGCGGGGGGATCCTCCTACGAGCAGTACTTC.

This clone was found many times. The chain joins TRBV9 to TRBJ2-5; D perhaps matches TRBD2 (6 bases). Trimming removed 4 bases from V and 7 bases from J, with 14 bases in between. Germline lookup yields CDR1 SGDLS and CDR2 YYNGEE. The CDR3 is 13 residues long. CDR3 sequence: CASSLAVWVTQYF. The CDR3 DNA follows: TGTGCCAGCAGCTTAGCGGTCTGGGTGACCCAGTACTTC. The complete variable domain, with remaining parts taken from reference TRBV9 and TRBJ2-5, reads DSGVTQTPKHLITATGQRVTLRCSPRSGDLSVYWYQQSLDQGLQFLIQYYNGEERAKGNILERFSAQQFPDLHSELNLSSLELGDSALYFCASSLAVWVTQYFGPGTRLLVL.

The rearrangement uses TRBV30 and TRBJ2-2; D call uncertain. From germline, CDR1 is GTSNPN and CDR2 SVGIG (reference sequence). The CDR3 extends over 14 amino acids. Trimming cost V 0 bases and J 2 bases, with 7 bases left between them. The CDR3 sequence: CAWSVSRNTGELFF. The CDR3 DNA follows: TGTGCCTGGAGTGTTAGTCGAAACACCGGGGAGCTGTTTTTT.

Many counts were recorded for this clone. A nucleotide was unread or ambiguous, so the corresponding amino acid is written X. This chain uses TRBV6-8 with TRBJ2-2, with D possibly being TRBD1 or TRBD2 (5 bases each). CDR1 and CDR2 (germline): MNHGY, SAAAGT. Trimming removed 2 bases from V and 7 bases from J, with 17 bases in between. There are 16 residues in the CDR3. CDR3 amino acids: CASSYGASXGVGELFF. For the CDR3, the DNA is TGTGCCAGCAGTTACGGGGCCTCCCRCGGGGTCGGGGAGCTGTTTTTT.

J is TRBJ2-7 and V is TRBV10-3; the D gene could be TRBD1 or TRBD2 (5 bases each). The CDR3 totals 14 residues. The V end was cut by 3 bases, the J end by 0 bases, with 9 bases between. The germline V gene encodes CDR1 ENHRY and CDR2 SYGVKD. The DNA for the CDR3 is TGTGCCATCAGTGAAAAGGGGAGCTCCTACGAGCAGTACTTC. Protein: CAISEKGSSYEQYF.

The V call is TRBV12-5, the J call TRBJ1-5, with D unresolved. The CDR3 consists of 12 residues. From germline, CDR1 is LGHNT and CDR2 FRNRAP. DNA for the CDR3: TGTGCCATCGGACGGACCAATCAGCCCCAGCATTTT. Translation: CAIGRTNQPQHF.